These 12 T cell receptor beta chains share one sample of origin, sequenced in a study of blood T cells in healthy people across ages. A J-beta primer mix and a sample-barcoded 5' primer were used in a second PCR of about 7 to 11 cycles. MiXCR, run by TCRdb on the 5' RACE reads, gives a single entry per CDR3 protein. The sample consists of around 790,000 distinct CDR3 sequences, around 42% of them appearing once. Sequencing input: blood. Receptor source: a man aged 55-75 years in good health.

The V call is TRBV14, the J call TRBJ2-1; 14 nucleotides agree with TRBD2. The CDR3 loop spans 16 amino acids. The germline gives CDR1 SGHDN, CDR2 FVKESK. The junction had 5 bases not matched to a gene; V was cut back by 6 bases and J by 4 bases. The CDR3 DNA is TGTGCCAGCAGGAGGACTAGCGGGGGGTTATACAATGAGCAGTTCTTC. Protein product: CASRRTSGGLYNEQFF.

This clonotype occurred a few times. The chain carries TRBV11-1 and TRBJ2-1, with 8 bases aligning to TRBD2. V lost 5 bases, J lost 0 bases, and 21 bases stayed unmatched. This CDR3 region has 21 residues. Germline CDR1 SGHAT, CDR2 FQDESV (reference sequence). DNA for the CDR3: TGTGCCAGCAGCCCAACCCCGGGTAGCGGGACCCTTGCGAGCTCCTACAATGAGCAGTTCTTC. This encodes CASSPTPGSGTLASSYNEQFF.

The rearrangement links TRBV28 to TRBJ1-1, with no clear D. The CDR3 spans 13 residues. V lost 5 bases and J 10 bases, leaving 17 bases between the germline ends. Per germline, CDR1 MDHEN and CDR2 SYDVKM. In DNA form, the CDR3 reads TGTGCCAGCAGTGTAACGCGAGTCAGTCCAGCTTTCTTT. This encodes CASSVTRVSPAFF.

This clonotype was seen a few times. The J gene is TRBJ2-6, the V gene TRBV4-1; D unclear. This CDR3 is built from 16 residues. V was trimmed by 1 base and J by 2 bases, leaving 9 bases between them. Per germline, CDR1 MGHRA and CDR2 YSYEKL. The DNA of the CDR3 is TGCGCCAGCAGCCAAGGGACCGTGACTGGGGCCAACGTCCTGACTTTC. The encoded protein is CASSQGTVTGANVLTF.

The CDR3 protein is CASSLFHGAGNEKLFF. As DNA, the CDR3 is TGTGCCAGCAGCTTATTTCACGGGGCGGGCAATGAAAAACTGTTTTTT. The rearrangement joins TRBV7-2 to TRBJ1-4, with a possible D match to TRBD1 (5 bases). The CDR3 is made up of 16 amino acids. The V gene's germline CDR1 is SGHTA and CDR2 FQGNSA. The V end lost 2 bases, the J end lost 5 bases, and 15 bases lay between the germline ends.

In regard to this clonotype: The germline gene is not matched at one end of the junction; a read error may be the cause. The chain is built from TRBV9 and TRBJ2-2; D ambiguous. Germline CDR1 is SGDLS and CDR2 is YYNGEE. The CDR3 consists of 13 residues. The CDR3 reads CASSVGGTGELFF. The CDR3 DNA reads as TGCGCCAGCAGCGTGGGCGGCACCGGGGAGCTGTTTTTT.

The J gene is TRBJ2-1, the V gene TRBV11-2; D unclear. This CDR3 has 15 amino acids. The germline CDR1 and CDR2 sequences are SGHAT and FQNNGV. Trimming removed 2 bases from V and 2 bases from J, with 10 bases in between. CDR3 sequence reads: CASSLRSHPYNEQFF. CDR3 DNA: TGTGCCAGCAGCTTACGCAGTCACCCCTACAATGAGCAGTTCTTC.

This clonotype has just a few counts. The rearrangement joins TRBV4-3 to TRBJ1-1, with D possibly being TRBD1 (6 bases). Germline lookup yields CDR1 LGHNA and CDR2 YSLEER. CDR3 length equals 15 residues. V lost 6 bases and J lost 5, with 19 bases in between. Here the CDR3 reads CASSKGGGWGTEAFF. The CDR3 bases are TGCGCCAGCAGTAAAGGGGGGGGTTGGGGGACTGAAGCTTTCTTT.

In its sample, this clonotype was seen a few times. The rearrangement uses TRBV28 and TRBJ2-1; 11 nucleotides agree with TRBD1. Germline values: CDR1 MDHEN, CDR2 SYDVKM. V gave up 4 bases and J gave up 8 bases; unmatched junction bases: 13. CDR3 length: 17 amino acids. The CDR3 protein is CASSSPIGGQGGYEQFF. The CDR3 DNA is TGTGCCAGCAGTTCCCCGATTGGGGGACAGGGGGGCTATGAGCAGTTCTTC.

The J gene is TRBJ2-7, the V gene TRBV7-2, with unresolved D. The germline V and J ends were trimmed by 5 bases and 2 bases, with 13 bases remaining between them. The CDR3 extends over 14 amino acids. Germline V gene data show CDR1 as SGHTA and CDR2 as FQGNSA. The CDR3 DNA reads as TGTGCCAGCAGCCCCGGACCAACCACCTACGAGCAGTACTTC. Its protein product is CASSPGPTTYEQYF.

This sequence joins TRBV6-1 and TRBJ2-3; D might be TRBD1 or TRBD2, each matching 5 bases. The germline CDR1 and CDR2 sequences are MNHNS and SASEGT. Trimming removed 5 bases from V and 7 bases from J, with 13 bases in between. This CDR3 has 13 amino acids. The CDR3 nucleotides are TGTGCCAGCAGTAGCGGTGGGGGAAATACGCAGTATTTT. The encoded protein is CASSSGGGNTQYF.

The chain couples TRBV7-2 to TRBJ1-2, with TRBD1 matching 7 bases. The V gene end was trimmed by 4 bases and the J gene end by 3 bases; junction bases not matched to a gene: 5. The CDR3 is 14 residues long. Germline CDR1 and CDR2: SGHTA and FQGNSA. The DNA for the CDR3 is TGTGCCAGCAGCTCACAACAGGGGTACTATGGCTACACCTTC. Protein: CASSSQQGYYGYTF. Supplemented by reference TRBV7-2 and TRBJ1-2, the full variable domain reads GAGVSQSPSNKVTEKGKDVELRCDPISGHTALYWYRQSLGQGLEFLIYFQGNSAPDKSGLPSDRFSAERTGGSVSTLTIQRTQQEDSAVYLCASSSQQGYYGYTFGSGTRLTVV.